This T cell receptor beta chain was profiled in a study of T cell changes during pregnancy in multiple sclerosis. The assay was immunoSEQ multiplex PCR, and TCRdb's table has in-frame clones only and misses some. The sample lists about 40,000 clones; about 90% were seen once. The CDR3 consists of 17 residues. Trimming at V came to 2 bases and at J to 0 bases, leaving 7 bases not matched to a gene. CDR1 is SGHDT, CDR2 YYEEEE, per germline. The origin of this receptor is a female donor with multiple sclerosis, enrolled in a pregnancy study. The chain links TRBV5-6 to TRBJ2-1; 8 bases align to TRBD1. Sequencing used CD4+ T cells from peripheral blood mononuclear cells, obtained before pregnancy. The CDR3 sequence is CASSLQGGVSSYNEQFF. The DNA for the CDR3 is TGTGCCAGCAGCTTACAGGGGGGTGTGAGCTCCTACAATGAGCAGTTCTTC. The full variable domain, its missing parts supplied by reference TRBV5-6 and TRBJ2-1, is DAGVTQSPTHLIKTRGQQVTLRCSPKSGHDTVSWYQQALGQGPQFIFQYYEEEERQRGNFPDRFSGHQFPNYSSELNVNALLLGDSALYLCASSLQGGVSSYNEQFFGPGTRLTVL.